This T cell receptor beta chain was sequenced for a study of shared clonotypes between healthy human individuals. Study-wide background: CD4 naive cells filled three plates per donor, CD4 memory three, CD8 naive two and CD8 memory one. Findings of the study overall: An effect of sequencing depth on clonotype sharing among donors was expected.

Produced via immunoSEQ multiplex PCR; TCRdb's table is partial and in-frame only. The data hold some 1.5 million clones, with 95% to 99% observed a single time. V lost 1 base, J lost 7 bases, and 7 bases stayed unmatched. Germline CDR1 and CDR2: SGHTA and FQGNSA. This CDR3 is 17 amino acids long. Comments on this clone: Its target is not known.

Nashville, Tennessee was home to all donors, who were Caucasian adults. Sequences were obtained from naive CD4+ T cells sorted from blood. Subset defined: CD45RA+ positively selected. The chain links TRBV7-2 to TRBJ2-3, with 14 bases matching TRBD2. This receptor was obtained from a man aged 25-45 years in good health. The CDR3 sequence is CASSLGLAGGPENTQYF. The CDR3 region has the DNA TGTGCCAGCAGCTTAGGACTAGCGGGAGGGCCTGAAAATACGCAGTATTTT.